A single sample is the source of the 10 T cell receptor beta chains below, sequenced in a study of a mutant IDH1 vaccine in newly diagnosed glioma. Repertoires were generated with immunoSEQ multiplex PCR, while TCRdb's copy carries only in-frame clones and drops some. The table has about 38,000 clones, around nine tenths seen once. Time point given: baseline, week 1 (first vaccination visit). Regarding treatment: pre-vaccination baseline after standard-of-care therapy. Sequenced material: PBMCs, taken from a glioma patient treated with radiotherapy, temozolomide or both. These receptors were taken from a man aged 18-30 years with glioma.

CDR3: CASSLDGPRGSYNEQFF. CDR3 DNA: TGTGCCAGCAGCTTAGATGGCCCGCGGGGGAGCTACAATGAGCAGTTCTTC. The genes are TRBV7-9 and TRBJ2-1; TRBD2 agrees at 7 bases. The germline V gene encodes CDR1 SEHNR and CDR2 FQNEAQ (reference sequence). J lost 3 bases, V lost 1 base, and 9 bases had no gene match. This CDR3 has 17 amino acids.

This clone was observed a handful of times. The gene calls are TRBV6-1 and TRBJ1-5; TRBD1 matches at 8 bases. The CDR3 totals 15 residues. The junction had 11 bases not matched to a gene; V was cut back by 6 bases and J by 7 bases. The germline gives CDR1 MNHNS, CDR2 SASEGT. CDR3 loop: CASSEHGQGGQPQHF. The DNA for the CDR3 is TGTGCCAGCAGCGAGCACGGACAGGGAGGACAGCCCCAGCATTTT.

The chain recombines TRBV28 with TRBJ1-2; TRBD1 might be the D (6 bases). The V and J ends lost 6 bases and 0 bases respectively, with 11 bases between them. The CDR3 extends over 14 amino acids. The germline CDR1 and CDR2 sequences are MDHEN and SYDVKM. The chain's CDR3 is CASSSQGSNYGYTF. CDR3 sequence (DNA): TGTGCCAGCAGCTCTCAGGGGTCTAACTATGGCTACACCTTC.

The V call is TRBV6-5, the J call TRBJ1-1, with 7 nucleotides matching TRBD1. With 6 bases clipped from V and 1 base from J, the junction kept 8 bases outside the gene matches. Germline V gene lookup returns CDR1 MNHEY and CDR2 SVGAGI. The CDR3 extends over 15 amino acids. The CDR3 nucleotides read TGTGCCAGCAGGGCCGTACAGGGGAGGAACACTGAAGCTTTCTTT. As protein: CASRAVQGRNTEAFF.

The chain uses TRBV5-1 and TRBJ2-1, with TRBD2 matching 12 bases. Germline loops: CDR1 SGHRS, CDR2 YFSETQ. V lost 4 bases, J lost 7 bases, and 6 bases stayed unmatched. This CDR3 has 15 residues. The chain's CDR3 is CASSLAGGPWNEQFF. The CDR3 DNA follows: TGCGCCAGCAGCCTAGCGGGAGGGCCTTGGAATGAGCAGTTCTTC.

This chain links TRBV6-5 with TRBJ1-2; D not certain. CDR3 length: 13 residues. Germline loops: CDR1 MNHEY, CDR2 SVGAGI. Trimming pared 0 bases from V and 8 bases from J, leaving 10 bases between. CDR3 sequence reads: CASSYSPRAGYTF. The DNA for the CDR3 is TGTGCCAGCAGTTACTCCCCTCGAGCAGGCTACACCTTC.

The sample holds one count of this clone. CDR3 sequence reads: CASSQPQYEQYF. The CDR3 DNA follows: TGTGCCAGCAGCCAACCCCAGTACGAGCAGTACTTC. The chain links TRBV7-9 to TRBJ2-7, with unresolved D. Germline V CDR1 and CDR2: SEHNR, FQNEAQ (reference sequence). Trimming left V 5 bases short and J 4 bases short, with 9 bases between. The CDR3 covers 12 residues.

The V call is TRBV29-1, the J call TRBJ1-1; TRBD1 matches at 7 bases. The CDR3 runs 15 residues. Trimming removed 5 bases from V and 3 bases from J; junction bases left unmatched: 12. Germline CDR1 and CDR2: SQVTM and ANQGSEA. This chain's CDR3 is CSVPRQGREDTEAFF. The DNA for the CDR3 is TGCAGCGTTCCACGACAGGGTAGAGAGGACACTGAAGCTTTCTTT.

Comments on this clone: Distinct nucleotide sequences in the sample also encode this CDR3. The chain's CDR3 is CASSLGVGGYEQYF. In nucleotides, the CDR3 is TGTGCCAGCAGCTTAGGGGTAGGGGGGTACGAGCAGTACTTC. This rearrangement joins TRBV7-2 to TRBJ2-7; D could derive from TRBD1 or TRBD2 (6 bases each). V was clipped by 1 base and J by 4 bases, with 11 bases between them. Germline CDR1 SGHTA, CDR2 FQGNSA. The CDR3 consists of 14 residues.

The chain has TRBV20-1 and TRBJ1-1; D remains ambiguous. V was trimmed by 6 bases and J by 1 base, leaving 6 bases between them. CDR1 is DFQATT and CDR2 is SNEGSKA in the germline V gene (reference sequence). CDR3 size: 11 residues. The CDR3 DNA reads TGCAGTGCCTGGGCGAACACTGAAGCTTTCTTT. Translating gives CSAWANTEAFF.